This T cell receptor beta chain is from a study of cytomegalovirus exposure and HLA in healthy donors. CDR3 length: 14 residues. Looked up from germline, CDR1 is MGHRA and CDR2 is YSYEKL. With 0 bases removed from V and 5 bases from J, the gap between germline ends came to 8 bases. The PCR was carried out with 60 Vbeta primers and 13 Jbeta primers. Measured with immunoSEQ multiplex PCR; TCRdb has only the in-frame clones, and not every one. This repertoire shows approximately 150,000 clones, around 72% found once; its top ten account for approximately 2%. The V call is TRBV4-1, the J call TRBJ1-5; no clear D. The sample taken for sequencing was PBMCs. This receptor was obtained from a man aged 40-50 years in good health and CMV-seronegative. The CDR3 sequence is CASSQEASDQPQHF. CDR3 sequence (DNA): TGCGCCAGCAGCCAAGAAGCCAGCGATCAGCCCCAGCATTTT.